Included here is one T cell receptor beta chain sequence, with context. Its antigen is not known. Germline-derived CDR1 and CDR2 are SEHNR and FQNEAQ (reference sequence). The germline V and J ends were trimmed by 0 bases and 4 bases, with 8 bases remaining between them. CDR3 size: 14 residues. Repertoires were generated with immunoSEQ multiplex PCR, while TCRdb's copy carries only in-frame clones and drops some. The table has approximately 47,000 clones, approximately 92% seen once. The data derive from a study of CD4+ T cells in melanoma. The study's findings and limits: A reported correlation linked neoantigen-specific CD4+ T cells to CD8+, macrophage and B cell function. In melanoma, neoantigen-specific CD4+ T cells reportedly differed in differentiation state.

J is TRBJ2-3 and V is TRBV7-9; no definite D call. This TCR was recovered from a human donor with melanoma. The sequencing sample was made of peripheral blood. In DNA form, the CDR3 reads TGTGCCAGCAGCTTAGCGCTGGGGTCAGATACGCAGTATTTT. It is translated as CASSLALGSDTQYF.